The 8 T cell receptor beta chains below all came from one sample that was sequenced in a study of Graves' ophthalmopathy and Graves' hyperthyroidism. Beta-chain TCR CDR3 regions were amplified from RNA transcripts. In the first round, RT-PCR was carried out with HTBI primers, and a multiplex PCR formed the second round. TCRdb redid the calling of the multiplex PCR reads with MiXCR, one entry per CDR3 protein. Of hundreds of thousands of distinct CDR3 sequences in the sample, 20% to 25% are singletons; the top ten hold more than 5.5%. The sequencing sample was made of peripheral blood. The receptors come from a woman aged 18-35 years with stable Graves' hyperthyroidism. Some clones in this sample may be carry-over from other donors' samples.

This chain connects TRBV6-1 to TRBJ2-5, with TRBD2 identical over 13 bases. The CDR3 covers 17 residues. Germline V gene lookup returns CDR1 MNHNS and CDR2 SASEGT. J lost 5 bases, V lost 6 bases, and 12 bases had no gene match. DNA for the CDR3: TGTGCCAGCAGCCCCCCCGGGACTAGCGGGGCCAGGGAGACCCAGTACTTC. Translation gives CASSPPGTSGARETQYF.

This clonotype has at least ten counts. The chain joins TRBV18 to TRBJ1-1; TRBD1 agrees at 8 bases. After removal of 3 bases from V and 6 bases from J, the junction contained 3 bases not matched to a gene. The CDR3 has 13 residues. From germline, CDR1 is KGHSH and CDR2 LQKENI. The CDR3 loop reads CASSPTDRAEAFF. The CDR3 DNA reads TGTGCCAGCTCACCGACGGACAGGGCTGAAGCTTTCTTT.

This clonotype was detected ten times or more. The chain uses TRBV10-3 and TRBJ2-2; 7 bases align to TRBD1. CDR3 length: 14 residues. V was pared by 7 bases and J by 4 bases, with 6 bases of the junction left unmatched. Germline V gene lookup returns CDR1 ENHRY and CDR2 SYGVKD. The CDR3 DNA is TGTGCCATCACCGCGACAGGGAGCACCGGGGAGCTGTTTTTT. This gives the protein CAITATGSTGELFF.

This clonotype showed up many times. The chain uses TRBV19 and TRBJ2-5, with D perhaps assigned TRBD1 or TRBD2 (6 bases each). CDR1 is LNHDA, CDR2 SQIVND, per germline (reference sequence). V was shortened by 4 bases and J by 5 bases, with 11 bases between the two germline ends. This CDR3 has 13 residues. The CDR3 loop is CASSRGASETQYF. The DNA for the CDR3 is TGTGCCAGTAGTAGGGGGGCCAGTGAGACCCAGTACTTC.

The V and J genes are TRBV10-3 and TRBJ2-5; no reliable D call. The germline gives CDR1 ENHRY, CDR2 SYGVKD. The CDR3 runs to 15 residues. Trimming removed 4 bases from V and 7 bases from J, with 19 bases in between. The CDR3 DNA is TGTGCCATCAGTGTTACCCCTGGCGGTCCTGTGACCCAGTACTTC. Protein product: CAISVTPGGPVTQYF.

This clonotype was found many times. The gene calls are TRBV6-2 or TRBV6-3 and TRBJ1-5; 10 bases agree with TRBD1. J was trimmed by 6 bases and V by 8 bases; bases with no gene match: 7. The length of the CDR3 is 14 residues. Germline values: CDR1 MNHEY, CDR2 SVGEGT. CDR3 in DNA: TGTGCCAGCTTCTCGGGACAGGGGATTCAGCCCCAGCATTTT. Protein: CASFSGQGIQPQHF.

At least ten counts were recorded for this clonotype. This chain links TRBV19 with TRBJ2-5; D gene uncertain. V lost 9 bases to trimming and J lost 2 bases, with 13 bases between them. The germline V gene encodes CDR1 LNHDA and CDR2 SQIVND (reference sequence). The CDR3 loop spans 13 amino acids. This CDR3 reads CASALSEQETQYF. CDR3 coding DNA: TGTGCCAGCGCACTGTCTGAACAAGAGACCCAGTACTTC.

Ten or more counts support this clonotype. The V call is TRBV9, the J call TRBJ1-6; TRBD1 is a possible D gene (5 bases). V was clipped by 1 base and J by 5 bases, with 7 bases between them. CDR3 size: 14 residues. Germline CDR1 SGDLS, CDR2 YYNGEE. CDR3 sequence reads: CASSVWGNNSPLHF. As DNA, the CDR3 is TGTGCCAGCAGCGTATGGGGGAATAATTCACCCCTCCACTTT. The complete variable domain, with remaining parts taken from reference TRBV9 and TRBJ1-6, reads DSGVTQTPKHLITATGQRVTLRCSPRSGDLSVYWYQQSLDQGLQFLIQYYNGEERAKGNILERFSAQQFPDLHSELNLSSLELGDSALYFCASSVWGNNSPLHFGNGTRLTVT.